A selection of T cell receptor beta chains follows, all from one sample in a study of CD8 T cells in Susac syndrome. TCRdb redid the calling of the immunoSEQ multiplex PCR reads with MiXCR, one entry per CDR3 protein. The table shows about 300,000 distinct CDR3 sequences, with approximately 90% occurring only once. The sequenced sample consisted of CD8+ T cells from PBMCs. Receptors originate from a human donor with multiple sclerosis. Each CDR3 is given with its conserved first and last residue.

TRBV6-2/TRBV6-3	TRBJ2-1	CASSPPVPAKNEQFF
TRBV6-6	TRBJ2-4	CTSRPLAAAKNIQYF
TRBV30	TRBJ2-5	CAWSKSSDEETQYF
TRBV20-1	TRBJ2-4	CSHLYPGDGAKNIQYF
TRBV9	TRBJ1-1	CASSVGGATEAFF
TRBV27	TRBJ2-7	CASSPSQGAISYEQYF
TRBV6-2/TRBV6-3	TRBJ2-3	CASSYPGTGALDTQYF
TRBV11-1	TRBJ2-7	CASSLGLGQKYEQYF
TRBV19	TRBJ2-1	CASSHGGVNEQFF
TRBV13	TRBJ2-1	CASSVDLANEQFF
TRBV29-1	TRBJ1-1	CSVGDRDMNTEAFF
TRBV13	TRBJ2-3	CASSSTLRTGGGKFSTDTQYF
TRBV4-1	TRBJ1-5	CASSQEGQANQPQHF
TRBV12-2	TRBJ2-7	CASRPPPLAGVSYEQYF
TRBV14	TRBJ2-5	CASTPKGAKETQYF
TRBV20-1	TRBJ2-2	CSARDYLGGNTGELFF
TRBV20-1	TRBJ2-3	CSARDSGSQYF
TRBV7-9	TRBJ2-7	CASRGMGYEQYF
TRBV7-9	TRBJ2-2	CASSLEDRMTGELFF
TRBV19	TRBJ2-2	CASSIDSSNTGELFF
TRBV5-4	TRBJ2-7	CASSLWGTSGEQYF
TRBV29-1	TRBJ2-7	CSVEETWGRGYEQYF
TRBV2	TRBJ1-2	CASSEGTVDYTF
TRBV29-1	TRBJ2-2	CSVPREGGELFF
TRBV20-1	TRBJ2-1	CSAPSWEASGRDFSYNEQFF
TRBV4-2	TRBJ2-3	CASSQEPAKISDTQYF
TRBV7-9	TRBJ2-7	CASSLGTGGIYEQYF
TRBV2	TRBJ2-7	CASRALTSEGEQYF
TRBV3-1	TRBJ2-2	CASSQGLPGLAGVGNTGELFF
TRBV20-1	TRBJ1-1	CSARLQEAFF
TRBV7-9	TRBJ1-2	CASSLPSPGQGPGGYTF
TRBV12-3/TRBV12-4	TRBJ2-1	CASSPLAGEGEQFF
TRBV7-8	TRBJ2-3	CASSIQSSTDTQYF
TRBV5-1	TRBJ2-7	CASSQVQGGAGYEQYF
TRBV10-3	TRBJ2-1	CAISDNGGDNEQFF
TRBV2	TRBJ2-3	CASPLLSTDTQYF
TRBV15	TRBJ2-2	CATSRWDRGDGELFF
TRBV5-5	TRBJ2-5	CASTSFAGEETQYF
TRBV11-2	TRBJ1-4	CASSLSRRGEKLFF
TRBV28	TRBJ2-7	CASQGQPYEQYF
TRBV20-1	TRBJ2-1	CSTWGVSGNSYNEQFF
TRBV2	TRBJ1-3	CASSEAGYSGNTIYF
TRBV5-6	TRBJ2-7	CASSLEGLAVDHPYEQYF